This T cell receptor beta chain was recovered during a study of T cell responses to AZD1222 COVID-19 vaccine. Study-wide results and caveats: Spike-specific TCR breadth and depth grew following two AZD1222 doses. Females made up more of the donors, who were largely white British, and clonal diversity may have come out too low.

Regarding this clone: The antigen is unknown.

The table came from immunoSEQ multiplex PCR; TCRdb's copy has only in-frame clones and leaves some out. The sample shows 100,000 to 150,000 clones, roughly 89% of them seen only once. The trim removed 5 bases at V and 10 bases at J, leaving 13 bases unmatched. Germline-derived CDR1 and CDR2 are SGHTA and FQGNSA. The CDR3 length is 15 residues. The genes are TRBV7-2 and TRBJ2-1, with TRBD2 identical over 8 bases. The sequence was obtained from an adult in good health. The source material was peripheral blood, sampled on day 0 of AZD1222 vaccination. CDR3 coding DNA: TGTGCCAGCAGCATACGGAATCCCCGGGGGGGAGAGCAGTTCTTC. This codes for CASSIRNPRGGEQFF.